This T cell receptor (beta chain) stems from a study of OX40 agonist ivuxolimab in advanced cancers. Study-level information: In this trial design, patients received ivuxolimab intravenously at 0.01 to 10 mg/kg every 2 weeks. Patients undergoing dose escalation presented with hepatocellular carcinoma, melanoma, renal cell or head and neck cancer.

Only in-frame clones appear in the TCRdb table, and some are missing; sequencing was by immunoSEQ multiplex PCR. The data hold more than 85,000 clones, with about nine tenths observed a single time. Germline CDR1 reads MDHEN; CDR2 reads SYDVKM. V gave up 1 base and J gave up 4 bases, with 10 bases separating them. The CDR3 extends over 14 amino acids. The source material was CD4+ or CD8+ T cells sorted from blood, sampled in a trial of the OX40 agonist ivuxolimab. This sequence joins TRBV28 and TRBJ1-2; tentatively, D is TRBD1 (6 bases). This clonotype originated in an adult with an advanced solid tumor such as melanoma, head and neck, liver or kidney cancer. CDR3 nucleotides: TGTGCCAGCAGTTTATCAGCCAGGGGCTATGGCTACACCTTC. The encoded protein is CASSLSARGYGYTF.